This T cell receptor (beta chain) originates from a study of blood T cell repertoires in COVID-19. Background on the study: Samples of COVID-19 (acute and convalescent) were obtained from the United States, Italy and Spain. PBMCs, B-cell-depleted T cells, or T cells were the source of the cDNA or gDNA that made up the material.

Per germline, CDR1 SGHRS and CDR2 YFSETQ. The V and J ends lost 5 bases and 4 bases, in that order; junction bases with no gene match: 7. The CDR3 has 16 residues. Authors' analysis steps: Scientists estimated how many nucleated cells there were by amplifying reference gene primers. The table came from immunoSEQ multiplex PCR; TCRdb's copy has only in-frame clones and leaves some out. Clone size and the V and J calls come from that table; the DNA yielded D and trimming. In the table there are 150,000 to 200,000 clones, roughly 88% of which are singletons. The sample was peripheral blood. This sequence originates from a woman aged 25 to 39 with acute or convalescent COVID-19. The chain carries TRBV5-1 and TRBJ2-1, with TRBD2 identical over 12 bases. The CDR3 loop reads CASRPLAGGGYNEQFF. The CDR3 coding sequence is TGCGCCAGCAGACCACTAGCGGGAGGAGGGTACAATGAGCAGTTCTTC.